These T cell receptor beta chains were read from a single sample in a study of technical replicates of blood from a handful of donors. TCRdb's table, derived via immunoSEQ multiplex PCR, lists solely in-frame clones and lacks some. The sample lists about 80,000 clones, 98% seen once, with around 0.15% in the top ten. Specimen: T cells isolated from PBMCs. The receptors derive from a human donor in good health. The CDR3 runs from the conserved cysteine through the conserved F or W. D genes are given only for firm matches. Clone size is not always given. Where it is, it says once, few, many or a class for expanded clones.

CDR3: CASSLGWGGSLDEQYF
DNA: TGTGCCAGCAGCTTGGGTTGGGGCGGGAGTCTCGACGAGCAGTACTTC
D: TRBD2
J: TRBJ2-7
size: .
V: TRBV5-4

CDR3: CASSRWVALRWDEQYF
DNA: TGTGCCAGTAGTCGGTGGGTGGCACTCAGGTGGGACGAGCAGTACTTC
D: .
J: TRBJ2-7
size: .
V: TRBV19

CDR3: CASRLGQGVRTPLHF
DNA: TGTGCCAGTCGACTTGGACAGGGGGTTAGGACACCCCTCCACTTT
D: TRBD1
J: TRBJ1-6
size: .
V: TRBV6-5

CDR3: CASSQEQRDINEQYF
DNA: TGCGCCAGCAGCCAGGAGCAGCGGGATATCAACGAGCAGTACTTC
D: TRBD2
J: TRBJ2-7
size: .
V: TRBV4-1

CDR3: CASGPSEQFF
DNA: TGTGCCAGCGGCCCTTCTGAGCAGTTCTTC
D: .
J: TRBJ2-1
size: .
V: TRBV7-9

CDR3: CASSDSYQETQYF
DNA: TGTGCCAGCAGCGACTCCTACCAAGAGACCCAGTACTTC
D: .
J: TRBJ2-5
size: once
V: TRBV9

CDR3: CASSGHTRDF
DNA: TGTGCCAGCAGTGGACACACCAGGGATTTT
D: .
J: TRBJ1-5
size: .
V: TRBV25-1

CDR3: CASSQDLTARGNTEAFF
DNA: TGTGCCAGCAGCCAAGATTTGACCGCCAGGGGAAACACTGAAGCTTTCTTT
D: .
J: TRBJ1-1
size: .
V: TRBV4-2

CDR3: CASSLGLETYNEQFF
DNA: TGCGCCAGCAGCTTGGGGCTCGAAACCTACAATGAGCAGTTCTTC
D: .
J: TRBJ2-1
size: .
V: TRBV5-1

CDR3: CATSSQGLSSYNEQFF
DNA: TGTGCCACCAGCAGTCAAGGACTTAGCTCCTACAATGAGCAGTTCTTC
D: .
J: TRBJ2-1
size: .
V: TRBV15

CDR3: CASNDRGLSGNTIYF
DNA: TGTGCCAGCAATGACAGGGGCCTCTCTGGAAACACCATATATTTT
D: TRBD1
J: TRBJ1-3
size: .
V: TRBV2

CDR3: CASSFLTPQDPYGYTF
DNA: TGCGCCAGCAGCTTTCTAACCCCACAGGATCCCTATGGCTACACCTTC
D: .
J: TRBJ1-2
size: .
V: TRBV5-1

CDR3: CASSASSRGFGNTIYF
DNA: TGTGCCAGCAGCGCCTCTAGCCGGGGGTTTGGAAACACCATATATTTT
D: .
J: TRBJ1-3
size: .
V: TRBV7-9

CDR3: CASSQHLRDPEAFF
DNA: TGTGCCAGCAGCCAACATTTACGGGATCCTGAAGCTTTCTTT
D: .
J: TRBJ1-1
size: once
V: TRBV14

CDR3: CASSLERTGLGYTF
DNA: TGTGCCAGCAGTTTAGAAAGGACAGGGTTGGGCTATACCTTC
D: TRBD1
J: TRBJ1-2
size: .
V: TRBV27

CDR3: CASGPSVNF
DNA: TGTGCTAGTGGCCCCTCCGTAAACTTC
D: .
J: TRBJ2-5
size: once
V: TRBV12-5

CDR3: CASSQALHANTDTQYF
DNA: TGTGCCAGCAGCCAAGCCCTCCACGCTAACACAGATACGCAGTATTTT
D: .
J: TRBJ2-3
size: .
V: TRBV14

CDR3: CASSSPGLAGTDTQYF
DNA: TGTGCCAGCAGTTCCCCGGGACTAGCGGGGACAGATACGCAGTATTTT
D: TRBD2
J: TRBJ2-3
size: .
V: TRBV6-5

CDR3: CARQGYCAEAFF
DNA: TGTGCCAGACAGGGGTATTGTGCTGAAGCTTTCTTT
D: TRBD1
J: TRBJ1-1
size: .
V: TRBV6-6

CDR3: CASSLPQGSRPQHF
DNA: TGTGCCAGCAGTTTACCACAGGGGAGTCGGCCCCAGCATTTT
D: TRBD1
J: TRBJ1-5
size: .
V: TRBV28

CDR3: CASRVGSSYNEQFF
DNA: TGTGCCAGCAGAGTCGGGAGCTCCTACAATGAGCAGTTCTTC
D: .
J: TRBJ2-1
size: .
V: TRBV11-2

CDR3: CASSFQEGETYEQYF
DNA: TGTGCCAGCAGCTTTCAAGAGGGAGAGACCTACGAGCAGTACTTC
D: .
J: TRBJ2-7
size: .
V: TRBV7-9

CDR3: CASSLGYTGDEKLFF
DNA: TGTGCCAGCAGCTTGGGATACACCGGGGATGAAAAACTGTTTTTT
D: .
J: TRBJ1-4
size: once
V: TRBV5-4

CDR3: CASSARQGPEQYF
DNA: TGTGCCAGCAGCGCCCGACAGGGTCCCGAGCAGTACTTC
D: TRBD1
J: TRBJ2-7
size: .
V: TRBV13

CDR3: CASSPRDRVGFYEQYF
DNA: TGTGCCAGCAGCCCCCGAGACAGGGTCGGGTTTTACGAGCAGTACTTC
D: TRBD1
J: TRBJ2-7
size: .
V: TRBV7-8

CDR3: CASTPGPGTSGYEQYF
DNA: TGTGCCAGCACCCCGGGACCCGGGACTAGCGGCTACGAGCAGTACTTC
D: TRBD2
J: TRBJ2-7
size: .
V: TRBV11-2

CDR3: CASSTSGSDTQYF
DNA: TGTGCCAGCAGCACTAGCGGATCAGATACGCAGTATTTT
D: TRBD2
J: TRBJ2-3
size: .
V: TRBV9

CDR3: CASSQDDSSNQPQHF
DNA: TGCGCCAGCAGCCAAGATGATAGTAGCAATCAGCCCCAGCATTTT
D: .
J: TRBJ1-5
size: .
V: TRBV4-1